These T cell receptor beta chains were read from a single sample in a study of shared T cell receptors in the human thymus. The table came from immunoSEQ multiplex PCR; TCRdb's copy has only in-frame clones and leaves some out. Here the sample spans about 380,000 clones, just under 95% being singletons. The sample taken for sequencing was thymocytes. These receptors were taken from a human donor. The CDR3 runs from the conserved cysteine through the conserved F or W. Each record gives: D gene, V gene, J gene, clone size, CDR3 protein, CDR3 DNA. A D gene is named only where the DNA matches it firmly. Clone sizes are given selectively: once, few, many, or a class where the clone is expanded.

.	TRBV25-1	TRBJ2-2	.	CASSEYGLVDTGELFF	TGTGCCAGCAGTGAATACGGTCTAGTAGACACCGGGGAGCTGTTTTTT
TRBD2	TRBV6-1	TRBJ2-1	.	CASRLAGGDNEQFF	TGTGCCAGCAGACTAGCGGGAGGCGACAATGAGCAGTTCTTC
.	TRBV10-1	TRBJ2-7	.	CASSENSGRVGQYEQYF	TGCGCCAGCAGTGAGAACTCTGGGCGGGTAGGACAGTACGAGCAGTACTTC
.	TRBV11-3	TRBJ2-6	.	CASSLEGGANVLTF	TGTGCCAGCAGCTTGGAGGGCGGGGCCAACGTCCTGACTTTC
.	TRBV7-8	TRBJ2-2	.	CASSLQGTNTGELFF	TGTGCCAGCAGCTTACAGGGGACTAACACCGGGGAGCTGTTTTTT
TRBD1	TRBV11-2	TRBJ2-1	once	CASSSPGQGSWDEQFF	TGTGCCAGCAGTTCGCCGGGACAGGGCTCCTGGGATGAGCAGTTCTTC
.	TRBV28	TRBJ1-4	.	CASRSPGEKLFF	TGTGCCAGCAGATCACCGGGTGAAAAACTGTTTTTT
TRBD2	TRBV28	TRBJ2-1	.	CASSPGLAGGYNEQFF	TGTGCCAGCAGTCCCGGACTAGCGGGAGGGTACAATGAGCAGTTCTTC
.	TRBV20-1	TRBJ1-2	.	CSANGHYGYTF	TGCAGTGCAAACGGCCACTATGGCTACACCTTC
.	TRBV4-3	TRBJ2-2	.	CASSPSKGGGTGELFF	TGCGCCAGCAGCCCTTCTAAGGGGGGAGGCACCGGGGAGCTGTTTTTT
.	TRBV27	TRBJ2-7	.	CASRLYPDAWRANHEQYF	TGTGCCAGCAGACTTTACCCCGACGCGTGGAGGGCCAACCACGAGCAGTACTTC
TRBD2	TRBV5-1	TRBJ2-3	.	CASSLGGRIADTQYF	TGCGCCAGCAGCTTAGGCGGGAGGATTGCAGATACGCAGTATTTT
.	TRBV5-4	TRBJ2-7	once	CASSPPERDSPYEQYF	TGTGCCAGCAGCCCCCCCGAGCGGGACAGTCCCTACGAGCAGTACTTC
.	TRBV27	TRBJ1-5	.	CASSLLWTSNQPQHF	TGTGCCAGCAGTTTATTATGGACTAGCAATCAGCCCCAGCATTTT
.	TRBV4-1	TRBJ2-7	.	CASSQEPRQGPSGSSYEQYF	TGCGCCAGCAGCCAAGAGCCTAGGCAGGGGCCCTCCGGAAGCTCCTACGAGCAGTACTTC
.	TRBV11-2	TRBJ1-1	.	CASSLGLTVNTEAFF	TGTGCCAGCAGCTTAGGACTGACAGTGAACACTGAAGCTTTCTTT
.	TRBV9	TRBJ1-2	.	CASSARSTGSRAKMYGYTF	TGTGCCAGCAGCGCCCGTTCGACGGGGTCGAGGGCCAAGATGTATGGCTACACCTTC
TRBD2	TRBV27	TRBJ2-7	once	CASKRLAGDRSYEQYF	TGTGCCAGCAAACGTTTAGCGGGAGATAGATCCTACGAGCAGTACTTC
TRBD1	TRBV28	TRBJ1-4	.	CASSLRTGPNEKLFF	TGTGCCAGCAGTCTAAGGACAGGGCCTAATGAAAAACTGTTTTTT
.	TRBV25-1	TRBJ2-3	.	CASSDLEQGTDTQYF	TGTGCCAGCAGTGATCTGGAACAAGGCACAGATACGCAGTATTTT
.	TRBV19	TRBJ2-5	.	CASSTLISGLETQYF	TGTGCCAGTAGTACCTTGATATCGGGCCTGGAGACCCAGTACTTC
TRBD2	TRBV28	TRBJ2-7	once	CASSPNPLAGAYYEQYF	TGTGCCAGCAGTCCGAACCCCCTGGCGGGAGCTTACTACGAGCAGTACTTC
.	TRBV7-2	TRBJ1-4	once	CASSWGGLNEKLFF	TGTGCCAGCAGCTGGGGGGGTCTTAATGAAAAACTGTTTTTT
TRBD2	TRBV28	TRBJ2-7	.	CASSLGLAGVEQYF	TGTGCCAGCAGTTTGGGACTAGCGGGAGTCGAGCAGTACTTC
TRBD1	TRBV6-5	TRBJ2-2	.	CAITGATGELFF	TGTGCCATAACAGGGGCCACCGGGGAGCTGTTTTTT
.	TRBV6-1	TRBJ2-4	.	CASSERPDPGHAKNIQYF	TGTGCCAGCAGTGAGCGCCCAGATCCCGGTCATGCCAAAAACATTCAGTACTTC
.	TRBV14	TRBJ2-7	.	CASSQEYGTYEDYEQYF	TGTGCCAGCAGCCAAGAGTACGGGACCTATGAGGACTACGAGCAGTACTTC
TRBD1	TRBV11-2	TRBJ1-2	.	CASSSGQGTFGYGYTF	TGTGCCAGCAGTTCGGGACAGGGGACCTTTGGGTATGGCTACACCTTC
TRBD2	TRBV19	TRBJ2-1	.	CASSVYGLAGGNEQFF	TGTGCCAGTAGTGTTTATGGACTAGCGGGAGGAAATGAGCAGTTCTTC
TRBD1	TRBV10-1	TRBJ1-4	.	CASSLGQGAKTNEKLFF	TGCGCCAGCAGTTTAGGACAGGGGGCTAAAACTAATGAAAAACTGTTTTTT
TRBD2	TRBV7-9	TRBJ2-1	.	CASSPSGRGVHEQFF	TGTGCCAGCAGTCCCAGCGGGAGAGGGGTCCATGAGCAGTTCTTC
TRBD2	TRBV5-5	TRBJ2-7	.	CASSLSLAGVHEQYF	TGTGCCAGCAGCTTGAGTCTAGCGGGAGTCCACGAGCAGTACTTC
.	TRBV7-6	TRBJ1-1	.	CASSPRLSMNTEAFF	TGTGCCAGCAGCCCGCGACTGTCCATGAACACTGAAGCTTTCTTT
.	TRBV15	TRBJ2-7	.	CATSFRDISYEQYF	TGTGCCACCAGCTTCCGGGACATCTCCTACGAGCAGTACTTC
.	TRBV11-3	TRBJ2-7	.	CASSPAAGETYEQYF	TGTGCCAGCAGCCCAGCGGCCGGGGAGACCTACGAGCAGTACTTC
.	TRBV7-9	TRBJ2-7	.	CASSLARRGLSYEQYF	TGTGCCAGCAGCTTAGCGCGTAGAGGACTATCCTACGAGCAGTACTTC
.	TRBV10-1	TRBJ1-4	.	CASSESGAETNEKLFF	TGCGCCAGCAGTGAGTCCGGGGCGGAAACAAATGAAAAACTGTTTTTT
.	TRBV9	TRBJ2-3	.	CASSSRDLTDTQYF	TGTGCCAGCAGCTCCCGGGACCTCACAGATACGCAGTATTTT
.	TRBV27	TRBJ2-1	once	CASSLPLGDNLAPYNEQFF	TGTGCCAGCAGTTTGCCGCTTGGGGACAACTTAGCGCCCTACAATGAGCAGTTCTTC
TRBD1	TRBV11-2	TRBJ1-1	.	CASSLGWDSEAFF	TGTGCCAGCAGCTTAGGTTGGGACAGTGAAGCTTTCTTT
.	TRBV11-3	TRBJ1-4	.	CASSLDLRGGRLWEKLFF	TGTGCCAGCAGCTTAGATCTCCGGGGCGGACGTCTTTGGGAAAAACTGTTTTTT
.	TRBV5-1	TRBJ2-6	.	CASSLGGSGANVLTF	TGCGCCAGCAGCTTGGGAGGGTCTGGGGCCAACGTCCTGACTTTC